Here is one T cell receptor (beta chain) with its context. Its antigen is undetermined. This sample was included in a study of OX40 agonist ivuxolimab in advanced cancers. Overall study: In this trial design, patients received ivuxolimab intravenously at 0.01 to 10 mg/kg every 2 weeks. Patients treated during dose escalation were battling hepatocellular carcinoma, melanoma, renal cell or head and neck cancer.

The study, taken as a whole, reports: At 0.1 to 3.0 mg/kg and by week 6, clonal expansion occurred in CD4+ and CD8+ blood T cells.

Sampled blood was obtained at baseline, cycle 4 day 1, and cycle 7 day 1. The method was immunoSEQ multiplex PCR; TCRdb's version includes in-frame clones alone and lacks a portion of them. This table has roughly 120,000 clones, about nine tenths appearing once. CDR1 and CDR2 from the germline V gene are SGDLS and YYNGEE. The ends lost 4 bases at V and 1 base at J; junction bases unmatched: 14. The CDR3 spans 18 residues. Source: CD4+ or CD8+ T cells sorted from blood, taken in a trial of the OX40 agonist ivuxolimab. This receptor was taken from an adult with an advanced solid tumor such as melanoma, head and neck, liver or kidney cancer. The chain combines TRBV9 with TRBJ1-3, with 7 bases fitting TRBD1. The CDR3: CASSLRGDSYSSGNTIYF. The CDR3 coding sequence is TGTGCCAGCAGCTTGCGTGGGGACAGCTATTCTTCTGGAAACACCATATATTTT.